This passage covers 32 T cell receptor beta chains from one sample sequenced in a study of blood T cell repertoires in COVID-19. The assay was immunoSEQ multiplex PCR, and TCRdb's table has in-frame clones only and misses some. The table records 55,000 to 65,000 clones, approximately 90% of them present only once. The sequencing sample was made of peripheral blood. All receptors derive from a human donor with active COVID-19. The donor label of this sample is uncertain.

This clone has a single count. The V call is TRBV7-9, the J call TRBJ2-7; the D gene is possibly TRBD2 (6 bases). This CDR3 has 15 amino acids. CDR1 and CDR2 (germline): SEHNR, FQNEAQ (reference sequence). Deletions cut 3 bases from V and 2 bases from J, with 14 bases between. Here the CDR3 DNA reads TGTGCCAGCAGCTTGATGGGTGGACTACCCTACGAGCAGTACTTC. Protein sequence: CASSLMGGLPYEQYF.

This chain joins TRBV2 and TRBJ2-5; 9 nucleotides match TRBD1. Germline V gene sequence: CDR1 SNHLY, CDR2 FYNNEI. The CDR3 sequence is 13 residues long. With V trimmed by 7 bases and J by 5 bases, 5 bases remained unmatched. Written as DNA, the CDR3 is TGTGCCAGCATCGGGGACAGGGATGAGACCCAGTACTTC. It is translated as CASIGDRDETQYF.

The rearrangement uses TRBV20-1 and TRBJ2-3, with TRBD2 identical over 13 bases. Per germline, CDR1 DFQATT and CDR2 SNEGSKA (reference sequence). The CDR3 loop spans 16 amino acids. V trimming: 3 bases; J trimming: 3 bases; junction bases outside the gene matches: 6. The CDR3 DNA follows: TGCAGTGCTAGTAAACTAGCGGGGGGGCCAACAGATACGCAGTATTTT. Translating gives CSASKLAGGPTDTQYF.

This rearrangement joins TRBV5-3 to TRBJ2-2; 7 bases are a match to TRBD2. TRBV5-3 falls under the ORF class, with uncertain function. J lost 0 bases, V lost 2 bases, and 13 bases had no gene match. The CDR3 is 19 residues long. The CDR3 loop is CARSFTQRGLYPNTGELFF. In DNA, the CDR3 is TGTGCCAGAAGCTTCACCCAGCGGGGACTATACCCGAACACCGGGGAGCTGTTTTTT.

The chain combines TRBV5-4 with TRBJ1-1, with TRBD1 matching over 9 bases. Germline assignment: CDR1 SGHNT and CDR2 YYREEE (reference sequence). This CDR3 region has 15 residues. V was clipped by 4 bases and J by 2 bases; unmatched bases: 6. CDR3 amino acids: CASSLQGAENTEAFF. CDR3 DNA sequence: TGTGCCAGCAGCCTACAGGGGGCGGAAAACACTGAAGCTTTCTTT.

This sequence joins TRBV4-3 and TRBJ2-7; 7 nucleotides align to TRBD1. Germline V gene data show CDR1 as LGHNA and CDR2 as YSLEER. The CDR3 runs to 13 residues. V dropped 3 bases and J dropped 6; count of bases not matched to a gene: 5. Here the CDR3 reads CASSQGTGAEQYF. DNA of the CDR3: TGCGCCAGCAGCCAGGGTACAGGGGCCGAGCAGTACTTC.

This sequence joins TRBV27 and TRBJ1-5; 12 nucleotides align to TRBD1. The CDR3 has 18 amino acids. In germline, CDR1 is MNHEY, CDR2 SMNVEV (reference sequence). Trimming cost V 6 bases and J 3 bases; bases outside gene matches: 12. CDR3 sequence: CASRTRDRGPLLNQPQHF. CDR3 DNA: TGTGCCAGCAGAACCCGGGACAGGGGGCCGTTACTCAATCAGCCCCAGCATTTT.

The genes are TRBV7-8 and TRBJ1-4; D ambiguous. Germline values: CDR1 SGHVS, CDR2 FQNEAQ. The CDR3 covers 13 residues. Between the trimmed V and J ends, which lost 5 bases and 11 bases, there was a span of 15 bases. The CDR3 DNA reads TGTGCCAGCAGCCCGTCGGTGAGGAGTAAACTGTTTTTT. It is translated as CASSPSVRSKLFF. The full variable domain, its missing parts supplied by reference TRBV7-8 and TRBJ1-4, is GAGVSQSPRYKVAKRGQDVALRCDPISGHVSLFWYQQALGQGPEFLTYFQNEAQLDKSGLPSDRFFAERPEGSVSTLKIQRTQQEDSAVYLCASSPSVRSKLFFGSGTQLSVL.

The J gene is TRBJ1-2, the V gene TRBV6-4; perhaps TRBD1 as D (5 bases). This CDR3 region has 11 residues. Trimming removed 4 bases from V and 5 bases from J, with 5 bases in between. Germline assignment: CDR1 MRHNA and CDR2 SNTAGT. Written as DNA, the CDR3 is TGTGCCAGCAGTGCAGGGTATGGCTACACCTTC. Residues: CASSAGYGYTF.

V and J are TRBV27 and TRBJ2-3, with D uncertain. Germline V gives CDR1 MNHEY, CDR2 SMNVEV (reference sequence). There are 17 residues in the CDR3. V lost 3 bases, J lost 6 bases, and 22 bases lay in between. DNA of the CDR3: TGTGCCAGCAGTTTGGTTCCCTTCTTGACAATTTACGATACGCAGTATTTT. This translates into CASSLVPFLTIYDTQYF.

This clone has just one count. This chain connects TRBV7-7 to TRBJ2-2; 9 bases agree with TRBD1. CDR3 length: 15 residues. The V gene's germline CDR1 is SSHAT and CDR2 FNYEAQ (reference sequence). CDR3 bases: TGTGCTAGTGCCCCCCGGACAGGGGACACCGGGGAGCTGTTTTTT. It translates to CASAPRTGDTGELFF.

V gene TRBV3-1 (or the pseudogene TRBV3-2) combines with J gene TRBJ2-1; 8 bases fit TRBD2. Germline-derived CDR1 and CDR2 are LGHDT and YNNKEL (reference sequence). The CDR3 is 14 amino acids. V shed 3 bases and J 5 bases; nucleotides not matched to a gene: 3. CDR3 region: CASSQTSANNEQFF. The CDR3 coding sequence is TGTGCCAGCAGCCAGACTAGCGCCAACAATGAGCAGTTCTTC.

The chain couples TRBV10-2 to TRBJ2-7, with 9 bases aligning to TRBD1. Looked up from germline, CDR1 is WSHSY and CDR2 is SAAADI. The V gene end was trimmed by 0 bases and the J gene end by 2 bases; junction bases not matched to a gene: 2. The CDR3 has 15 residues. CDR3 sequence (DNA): TGCGCCAGCAGTGAGTCCCGGACAGGGGCCTACGAGCAGTACTTC. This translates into CASSESRTGAYEQYF.

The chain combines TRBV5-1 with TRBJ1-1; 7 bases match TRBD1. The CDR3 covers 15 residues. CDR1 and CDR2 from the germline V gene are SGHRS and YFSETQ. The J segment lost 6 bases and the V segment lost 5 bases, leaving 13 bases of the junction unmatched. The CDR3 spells CASSKRTGVRAEAFF. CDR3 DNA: TGCGCCAGCAGTAAGCGTACAGGGGTAAGGGCTGAAGCTTTCTTT.

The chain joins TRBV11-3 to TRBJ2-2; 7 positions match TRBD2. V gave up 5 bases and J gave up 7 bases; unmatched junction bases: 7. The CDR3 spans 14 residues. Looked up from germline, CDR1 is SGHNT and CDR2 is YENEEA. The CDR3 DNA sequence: TGTGCCAGCAGCATTAGCGGGCCGAGCGGGGAGCTGTTTTTT. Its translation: CASSISGPSGELFF.

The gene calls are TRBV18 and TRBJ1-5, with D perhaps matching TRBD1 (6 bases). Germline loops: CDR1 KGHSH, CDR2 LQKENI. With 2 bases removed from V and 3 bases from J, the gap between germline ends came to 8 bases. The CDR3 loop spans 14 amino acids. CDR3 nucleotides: TGTGCCAGCTCACCAACAGGGCCCAATCAGCCCCAGCATTTT. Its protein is CASSPTGPNQPQHF.

The chain's CDR3 is CASSPSLDSGRQYF. The CDR3 DNA follows: TGTGCCAGCTCACCTTCCCTAGACTCCGGGAGGCAGTATTTT. This chain connects TRBV18 to TRBJ2-3; tentative D call: TRBD2 (6 bases). V lost 3 bases and J lost 11, with 18 bases in between. Germline CDR1 is KGHSH and CDR2 is LQKENI. This CDR3 is 14 amino acids long.

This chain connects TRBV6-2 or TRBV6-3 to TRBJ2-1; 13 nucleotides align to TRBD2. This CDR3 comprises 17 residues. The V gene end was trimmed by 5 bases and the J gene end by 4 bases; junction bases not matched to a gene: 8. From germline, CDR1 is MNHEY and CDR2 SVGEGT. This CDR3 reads CASSTRLAGGSYNEQFF. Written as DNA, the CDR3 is TGTGCCAGCAGTACCAGACTAGCGGGGGGCTCTTACAATGAGCAGTTCTTC.

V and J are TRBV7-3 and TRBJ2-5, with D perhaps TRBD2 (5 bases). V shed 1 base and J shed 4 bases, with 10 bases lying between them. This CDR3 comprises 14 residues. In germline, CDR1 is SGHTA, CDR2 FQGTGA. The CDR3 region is CASSLSPRGETQYF. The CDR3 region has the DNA TGTGCCAGCAGCTTAAGCCCCCGGGGAGAGACCCAGTACTTC.

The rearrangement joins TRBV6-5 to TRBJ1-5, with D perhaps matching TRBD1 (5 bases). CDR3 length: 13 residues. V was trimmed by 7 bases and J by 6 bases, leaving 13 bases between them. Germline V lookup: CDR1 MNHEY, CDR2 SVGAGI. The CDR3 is CASTRVIGQPQHF. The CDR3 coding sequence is TGTGCCAGCACCAGGGTAATAGGTCAGCCCCAGCATTTT.

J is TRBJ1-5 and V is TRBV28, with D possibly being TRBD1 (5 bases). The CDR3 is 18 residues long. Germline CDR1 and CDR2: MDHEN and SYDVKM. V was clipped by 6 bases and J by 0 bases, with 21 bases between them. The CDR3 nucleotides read TGTGCCAGCAGCGGTGACAGCCCGAACGCTCTTAGCAATCAGCCCCAGCATTTT. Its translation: CASSGDSPNALSNQPQHF.

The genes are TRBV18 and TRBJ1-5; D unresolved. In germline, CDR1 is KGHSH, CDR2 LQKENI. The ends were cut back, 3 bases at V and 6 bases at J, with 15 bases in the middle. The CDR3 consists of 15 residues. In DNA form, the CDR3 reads TGTGCCAGCTCACCCCAAATCGACCGGAGTCAGCCCCAGCATTTT. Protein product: CASSPQIDRSQPQHF.

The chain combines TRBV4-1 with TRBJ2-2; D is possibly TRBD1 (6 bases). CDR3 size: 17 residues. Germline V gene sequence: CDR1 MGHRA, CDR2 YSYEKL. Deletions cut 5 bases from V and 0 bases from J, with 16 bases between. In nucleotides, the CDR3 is TGCGCCAGCAGCAGATTAGGTACAGGGTCGAACACCGGGGAGCTGTTTTTT. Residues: CASSRLGTGSNTGELFF.

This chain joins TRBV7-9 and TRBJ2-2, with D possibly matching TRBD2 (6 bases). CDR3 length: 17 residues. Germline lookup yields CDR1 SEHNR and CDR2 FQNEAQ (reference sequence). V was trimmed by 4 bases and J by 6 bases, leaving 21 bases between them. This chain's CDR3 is CASSYQWGTLKAGELFF. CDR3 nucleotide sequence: TGTGCCAGCAGCTACCAGTGGGGGACTTTGAAGGCCGGGGAGCTGTTTTTT.

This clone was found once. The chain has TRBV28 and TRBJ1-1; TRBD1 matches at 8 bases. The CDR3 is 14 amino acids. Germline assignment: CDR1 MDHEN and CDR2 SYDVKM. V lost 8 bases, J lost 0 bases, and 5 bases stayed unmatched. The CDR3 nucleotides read TGTGCCAGCGTCCAGGGGGCATTGAACACTGAAGCTTTCTTT. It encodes CASVQGALNTEAFF. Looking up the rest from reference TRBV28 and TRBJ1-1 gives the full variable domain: DVKVTQSSRYLVKRTGEKVFLECVQDMDHENMFWYRQDPGLGLRLIYFSYDVKMKEKGDIPEGYSVSREKKERFSLILESASTNQTSMYLCASVQGALNTEAFFGQGTRLTVV.

CDR3 sequence: CASSLTGGLNEQFF. DNA for the CDR3: TGTGCCAGCAGCTTGACGGGTGGCCTCAATGAGCAGTTCTTC. The V gene is TRBV11-2, the J gene TRBJ2-1, with D uncertain. V was pared by 3 bases and J by 6 bases, with 12 bases between. From germline, CDR1 is SGHAT and CDR2 FQNNGV. The CDR3 consists of 14 residues.

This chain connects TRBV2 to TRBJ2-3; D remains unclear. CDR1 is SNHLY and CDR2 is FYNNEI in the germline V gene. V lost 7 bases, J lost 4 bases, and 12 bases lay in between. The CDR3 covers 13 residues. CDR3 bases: TGTGCCAGCATTAGAGTCAGGCCAGATACGCAGTATTTT. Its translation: CASIRVRPDTQYF.

Written as DNA, the CDR3 is TGTGCCAGCCAGGAGACTAGCGCACAGCCGCAGTTCTTC. Translating gives CASQETSAQPQFF. The chain recombines TRBV12-3 or TRBV12-4 with TRBJ2-1; 8 bases are a match to TRBD2. CDR3 length: 13 amino acids. With 8 bases clipped from V and 12 bases from J, the junction kept 12 bases outside the gene matches.

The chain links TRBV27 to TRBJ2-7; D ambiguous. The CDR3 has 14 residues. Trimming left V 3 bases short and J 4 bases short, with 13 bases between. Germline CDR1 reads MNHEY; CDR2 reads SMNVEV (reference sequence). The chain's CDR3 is CASSFYALHYEQYF. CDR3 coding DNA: TGTGCCAGCAGTTTCTACGCCCTGCATTACGAGCAGTACTTC.

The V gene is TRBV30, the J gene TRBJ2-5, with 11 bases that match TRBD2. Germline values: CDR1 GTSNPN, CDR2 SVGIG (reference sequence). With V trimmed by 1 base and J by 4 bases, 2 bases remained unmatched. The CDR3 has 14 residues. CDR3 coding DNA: TGTGCCTGGAGTGCAGGACTAGCGGGAGAGACCCAGTACTTC. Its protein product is CAWSAGLAGETQYF.

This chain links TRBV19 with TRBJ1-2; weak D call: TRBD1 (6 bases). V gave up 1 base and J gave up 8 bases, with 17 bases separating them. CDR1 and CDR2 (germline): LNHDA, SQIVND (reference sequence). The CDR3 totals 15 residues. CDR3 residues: CASSIGSTGGLGYTF. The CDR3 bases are TGTGCCAGTAGTATAGGTTCGACCGGGGGGCTCGGCTACACCTTC.

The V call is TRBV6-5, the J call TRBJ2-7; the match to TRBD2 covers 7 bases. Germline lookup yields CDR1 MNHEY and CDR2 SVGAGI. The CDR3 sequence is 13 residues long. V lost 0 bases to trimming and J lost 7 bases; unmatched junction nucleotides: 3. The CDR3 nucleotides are TGTGCCAGCAGTTACTCGGGGGGGAATGAGCAGTACTTC. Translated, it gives CASSYSGGNEQYF.